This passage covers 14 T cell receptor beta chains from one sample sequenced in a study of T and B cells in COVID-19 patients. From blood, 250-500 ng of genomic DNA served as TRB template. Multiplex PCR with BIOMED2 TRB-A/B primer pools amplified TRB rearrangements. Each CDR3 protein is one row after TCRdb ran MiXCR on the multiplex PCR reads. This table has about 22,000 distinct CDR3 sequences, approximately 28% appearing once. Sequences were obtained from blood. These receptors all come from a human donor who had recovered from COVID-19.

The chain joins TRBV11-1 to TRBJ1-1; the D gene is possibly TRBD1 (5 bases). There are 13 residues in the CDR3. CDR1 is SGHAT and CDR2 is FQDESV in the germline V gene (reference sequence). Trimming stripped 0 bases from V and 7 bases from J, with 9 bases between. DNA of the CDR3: TGTGCCAGCAGCTTAGCGGGGGACCATGAAGCTTTCTTT. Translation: CASSLAGDHEAFF.

The CDR3 sequence is CASSQDGSGGGNEQFF. The CDR3 coding sequence is TGTGCCAGCAGCCAAGATGGGAGCGGGGGGGGAAATGAGCAGTTCTTC. The chain employs TRBV4-2 and TRBJ2-1; the match to TRBD2 covers 10 bases. CDR3 length: 16 residues. The ends lost 0 bases at V and 7 bases at J; junction bases unmatched: 6. In germline, CDR1 is LGHNA, CDR2 YNFKEQ.

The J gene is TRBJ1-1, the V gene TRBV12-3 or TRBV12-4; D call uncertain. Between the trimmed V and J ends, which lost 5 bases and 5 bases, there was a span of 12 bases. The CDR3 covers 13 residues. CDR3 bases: TGTGCCAGCAGTCTCCTTTCCGGGACTGAAGCTTTCTTT. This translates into CASSLLSGTEAFF.

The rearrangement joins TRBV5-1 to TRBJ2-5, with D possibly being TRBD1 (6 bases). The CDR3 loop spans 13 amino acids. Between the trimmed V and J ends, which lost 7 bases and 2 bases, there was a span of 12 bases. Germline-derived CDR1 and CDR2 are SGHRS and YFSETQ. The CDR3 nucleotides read TGCGCCAGCGGCCGAGGACAGCAAGAGACCCAGTACTTC. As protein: CASGRGQQETQYF. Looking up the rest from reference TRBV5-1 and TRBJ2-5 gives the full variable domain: KAGVTQTPRYLIKTRGQQVTLSCSPISGHRSVSWYQQTPGQGLQFLFEYFSETQRNKGNFPGRFSGRQFSNSRSEMNVSTLELGDSALYLCASGRGQQETQYFGPGTRLLVL.

CDR3 protein: CASSYDSRPTRETQYF. The DNA for the CDR3 is TGTGCCAGCAGTTACGACTCCAGGCCCACCCGAGAGACCCAGTACTTC. This sequence joins TRBV6-6 and TRBJ2-5; unclear D gene. The CDR3 spans 16 residues. V gave up 2 bases and J gave up 4 bases, with 17 bases separating them. Germline V lookup: CDR1 MNHNY, CDR2 SVGAGI (reference sequence).

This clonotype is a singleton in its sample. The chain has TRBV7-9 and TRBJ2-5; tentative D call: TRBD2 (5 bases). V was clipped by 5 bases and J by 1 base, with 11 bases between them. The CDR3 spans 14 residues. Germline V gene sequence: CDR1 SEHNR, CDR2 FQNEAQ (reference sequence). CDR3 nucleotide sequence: TGTGCCAGCAGCCTAACTAGTTTCCAAGAGACCCAGTACTTC. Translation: CASSLTSFQETQYF.

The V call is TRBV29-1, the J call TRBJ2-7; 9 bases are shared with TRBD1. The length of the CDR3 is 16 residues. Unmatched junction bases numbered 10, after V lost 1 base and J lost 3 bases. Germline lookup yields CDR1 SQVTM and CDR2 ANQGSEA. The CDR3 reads CSVEARTGALYYEQYF. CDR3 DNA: TGCAGCGTTGAAGCTCGGACAGGGGCCCTCTACTACGAGCAGTACTTC.

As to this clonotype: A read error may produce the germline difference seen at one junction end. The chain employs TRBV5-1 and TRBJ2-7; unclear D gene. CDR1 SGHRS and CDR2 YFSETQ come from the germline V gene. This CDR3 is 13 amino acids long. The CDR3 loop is CASSLGSTYEQYF. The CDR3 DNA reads TGTGCCAGCAGCCTAGGGTCAACCTACGAGCAGTACTTC.

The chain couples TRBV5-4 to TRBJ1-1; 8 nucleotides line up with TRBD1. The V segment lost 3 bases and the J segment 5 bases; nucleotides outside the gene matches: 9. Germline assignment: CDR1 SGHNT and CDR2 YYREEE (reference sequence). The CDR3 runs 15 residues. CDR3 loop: CASSWPNRGETEAFF. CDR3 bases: TGTGCCAGCAGCTGGCCGAACAGGGGGGAAACTGAAGCTTTCTTT.

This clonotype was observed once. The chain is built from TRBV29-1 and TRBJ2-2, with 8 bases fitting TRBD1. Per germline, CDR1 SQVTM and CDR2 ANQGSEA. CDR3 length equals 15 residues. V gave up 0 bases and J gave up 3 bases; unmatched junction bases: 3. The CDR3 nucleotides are TGCAGCGTTGAAGAAGAACAGGGGGACACCGGGGAGCTGTTTTTT. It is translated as CSVEEEQGDTGELFF.

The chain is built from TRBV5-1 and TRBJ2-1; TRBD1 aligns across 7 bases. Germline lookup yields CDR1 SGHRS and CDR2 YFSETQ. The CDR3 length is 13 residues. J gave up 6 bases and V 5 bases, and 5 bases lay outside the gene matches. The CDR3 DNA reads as TGCGCCAGCAGGAGGGACAGTTCCAATGAGCAGTTCTTC. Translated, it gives CASRRDSSNEQFF.

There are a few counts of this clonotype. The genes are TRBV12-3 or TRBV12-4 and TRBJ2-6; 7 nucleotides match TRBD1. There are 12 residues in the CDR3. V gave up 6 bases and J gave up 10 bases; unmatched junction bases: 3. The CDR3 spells CASSRDSNVLTF. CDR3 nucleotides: TGTGCCAGCAGCCGGGACAGTAACGTCCTGACTTTC.

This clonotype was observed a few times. CDR3 nucleotides: TGTGCCTGCCATCTTTCCGTCTACGAGCAGTACTTC. Translation: CACHLSVYEQYF. The chain is built from TRBV30 and TRBJ2-7; D unclear. CDR3 size: 12 residues. Trimming took 6 bases from V and 3 from J, leaving 12 bases between them. Germline-derived CDR1 and CDR2 are GTSNPN and SVGIG (reference sequence).

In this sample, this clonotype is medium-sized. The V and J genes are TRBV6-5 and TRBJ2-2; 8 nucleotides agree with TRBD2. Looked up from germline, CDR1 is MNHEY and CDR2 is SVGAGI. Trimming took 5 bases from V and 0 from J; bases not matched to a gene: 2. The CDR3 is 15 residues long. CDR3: CASSELAANTGELFF. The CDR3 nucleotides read TGTGCCAGCAGTGAACTAGCGGCGAACACCGGGGAGCTGTTTTTT.